Included here is one T cell receptor (beta chain) sequence, with context. Its antigen is not known. Here immunoSEQ multiplex PCR was the method, and the copy in TCRdb shows in-frame clones only, minus some. The table has under 20,000 clones, 70% seen once. This sample stems from a study of vaccination effects on CD4 cells after COVID-19. Before sequencing, viral peptide pools were used by the ViraFEST assay to expand antigen-specific CD4+ T cells. Isolating CD4+ T cells followed more than eight days of culture. Participants got two doses of BNT162b2 or mRNA-1273 vaccine. The CDR3 has 21 amino acids. CDR1 is ENHRY, CDR2 SYGVKD, per germline. With V trimmed by 4 bases and J by 3 bases, 24 bases remained unmatched.

The chain joins TRBV10-3 to TRBJ2-1; the match to TRBD2 covers 7 bases. This sequence was found in a human donor who received a COVID-19 vaccine. The specimen was CD4+ T cells from PBMCs cultured with SARS-CoV-2 spike peptides, collected after COVID-19 vaccination. CDR3 in DNA: TGTGCCATCAGTGGGGACCCTAGGGGCGCGGGGGTTCCTATGGGCTACAATGAGCAGTTCTTC. Translated: CAISGDPRGAGVPMGYNEQFF.